The clone carrying this TCR beta chain was found a few times. What it binds is not known. Primed by a sample-barcoded 5' primer and a J-beta primer mix, a second PCR proceeded for roughly 6 to 12 cycles. With 12 random nucleotides, a template-switch adaptor tagged each individual cDNA molecule. TCRdb processed the 5' RACE reads anew with MiXCR; each CDR3 protein has one entry. The sample carries roughly 500,000 distinct CDR3 sequences, 27% recorded once. V lost 2 bases, J lost 7 bases, and 19 bases lay in between. Germline V gene sequence: CDR1 SGDLS, CDR2 YYNGEE. The CDR3 is made up of 16 amino acids. This sample was taken from a study of blood T cells in healthy people across ages. Study-wide findings and caveats: Naive CD4+ cells and diversity were both higher in long-lived donors than in aged donors.

The sequenced sample consisted of blood. The source of this sequence is a woman aged 70-85 years in good health. The chain joins TRBV9 to TRBJ1-3; TRBD1 is a possible D gene (5 bases). CDR3 sequence: CASSVGTQEGRNTIYF. CDR3 coding DNA: TGTGCCAGCAGCGTGGGGACTCAAGAGGGTAGGAACACCATATATTTT.